This TCR beta chain was sequenced for a study of PD-1 blockade in classical Hodgkin lymphoma (dated by TCRdb to about 2020). Describing the broader study: Nivolumab dosing was 3 mg/kg intravenously every 2 weeks, continuing until either disease progression or unacceptable toxicity. To define a peripheral blood immune signature of response to PD-1 blockade in classical Hodgkin lymphoma, the study combined TCR beta sequencing with CyTOF. The full study reports these points: Only a single clinical trial cohort was studied, and what caused the repertoire differences, possibly disease activity or prior therapy, remained undefined. CD4+ but not CD8+ TCR diversity rose significantly by C4D1 (p=0.0027 vs p=0.16), most apparent in complete responders (p=0.02). Baseline TCR diversity was reported as lower in newly diagnosed patients than in healthy donors, and lower still in relapsed/refractory patients. Baseline diversity similar to that of newly diagnosed patients was observed in trial patients achieving complete response, whereas significantly lower diversity was observed in partial responders and progressors. Lower diversity was seen in patients whose nivolumab began less than 1 year after ASCT, and these patients were left out of later analyses so that immune reconstitution would not confound the results.

With regard to this clone: Its antigen is not yet known. No per-base quality is available; no much larger clone lies one base away.

The meaning of the sample's time point label: cycle 2 day 1 (C2D1) of nivolumab. Every trial patient had relapsed after autologous stem cell transplantation, and cohorts A, B and C differed in prior brentuximab vedotin exposure. The trial cohort included 56 patients with relapsed/refractory classical Hodgkin lymphoma, and each patient had a best overall response of complete response, partial response or progressive disease. In the multi-cohort phase II CheckMate 205 trial, trial patients received single-agent nivolumab. An independent review committee assessed best overall response using the 2007 International Working Group response criteria. Trial PBMCs were collected just before the start of nivolumab (C1D1) and during therapy at cycle 2 day 1 and cycle 4 day 1. Peripheral blood was collected in 8 mL Vacutainer Cell Preparation Tubes, from which PBMCs were isolated by centrifugation and then cryopreserved.

The CDR3 holds 19 amino acids from the cysteine to the phenylalanine. This entry keeps only the CDR3 DNA: 57 bases, framed from base 1. The germline V gene sets CDR1 to LGHNA and CDR2 to YSLEER. V is cut by 0 bases and J by 8 bases, and the space between the germline ends is 25 bases. Genomic DNA was isolated using the Qiagen DNeasy kit from unsorted PBMCs as well as from negatively selected CD4+ and CD8+ fractions. Amplification of TCR beta CDR3 regions was done by immunoSEQ multiplex PCR with primers that anneal to V and J segments. A synthetic immune receptor repertoire was used to minimize amplification bias, and remaining bias was computationally removed after sequencing. On the study's bioinformatics: Repertoire diversity was quantified as the Shannon entropy index using custom Python scripts. Unsorted, CD4+ and CD8+ repertoires were analyzed separately, except for combined analyses in which CD4+ and CD8+ sequences were merged in silico. Clonal expansion was defined as a frequency increase of at least 2-fold after treatment compared with C1D1, and clones undetected at baseline were assigned a pseudocount of 0.5. Clones with 0 or 1 copy at C1D1 were defined as singleton clones, while clones with 2 or more copies were defined as non-singleton clones. Clones expanded in unsorted samples were labelled as CD4+, CD8+ or unknown by matching protein sequences in sorted samples from the same patient. Wilcoxon tests on paired samples were used to test diversity changes from C1D1 to C4D1. TCRdb stores this immuneACCESS table with in-frame sequences only. Part of the clones is absent; in the studies checked, under half of the shortfall reflects unresolved V genes, and no reason is known for the rest. V, J and clone size were drawn from that table, and D and trimming were deduced from the DNA. The sample table shows 95,000 to 100,000 clones, and roughly 91% are seen once. The ten largest make up under 8% of the sample.

The sequencing here drew on peripheral blood mononuclear cells (PBMCs), taken before the second cycle of nivolumab. The sequence came from a human donor with classical Hodgkin lymphoma. Rearrangement joined TRBV4-3 to TRBJ1-4; the D gene cannot be named for sure. The CDR3 in this case is CASSQDLRASGDFEEKLFF. The DNA sequence follows: TGCGCCAGCAGCCAAGATTTGCGGGCATCTGGGGATTTTGAGGAAAAACTGTTTTTT.